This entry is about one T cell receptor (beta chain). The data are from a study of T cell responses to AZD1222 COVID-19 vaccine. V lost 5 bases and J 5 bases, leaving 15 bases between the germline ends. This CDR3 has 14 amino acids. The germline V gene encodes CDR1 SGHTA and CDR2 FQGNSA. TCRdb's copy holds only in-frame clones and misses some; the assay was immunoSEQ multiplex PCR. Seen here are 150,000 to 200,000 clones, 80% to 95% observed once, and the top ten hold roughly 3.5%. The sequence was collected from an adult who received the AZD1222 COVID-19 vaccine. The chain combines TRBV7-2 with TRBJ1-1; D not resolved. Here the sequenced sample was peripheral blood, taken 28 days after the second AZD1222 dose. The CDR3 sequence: CASSLSPARTEAFF. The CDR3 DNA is TGTGCCAGCAGCCTTAGCCCGGCAAGGACTGAAGCTTTCTTT. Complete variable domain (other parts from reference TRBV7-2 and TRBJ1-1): GAGVSQSPSNKVTEKGKDVELRCDPISGHTALYWYRQSLGQGLEFLIYFQGNSAPDKSGLPSDRFSAERTGGSVSTLTIQRTQQEDSAVYLCASSLSPARTEAFFGQGTRLTVV.